This paragraph covers one T cell receptor (beta chain) sequence. Antigen: not known. The study ran its PCR with 60 Vbeta and 13 Jbeta primers. Method: immunoSEQ multiplex PCR; TCRdb's copy keeps in-frame clones and lacks some. The sample yields around 90,000 clones, approximately 86% seen once. Trimming removed 2 bases from V and 0 bases from J, with 9 bases in between. Germline CDR1 MDHEN, CDR2 SYDVKM. The CDR3 loop spans 15 amino acids. The record originates from a study of cytomegalovirus exposure and HLA in healthy donors. Study-level findings and limits: Cytomegalovirus status was reportedly diagnosed by the classifier with high specificity and sensitivity. Beyond CMV serostatus, there was no information to go on about immune exposure. In an earlier analysis, in several hundred donors, most V segments appeared productive either ~87% or ~30% of the time. V- and J-gene trimming of TCR beta was linked (in a later analysis) to a missense DCLRE1C variant.

This TCR derives from a man aged 25-45 years in good health and CMV-seropositive. Sequencing was performed on PBMCs. This chain uses TRBV28 with TRBJ2-3; D possibly corresponds to TRBD2 (5 bases). CDR3 region: CASSLPRGSTDTQYF. CDR3 DNA: TGTGCCAGCAGTTTACCCCGCGGGAGCACAGATACGCAGTATTTT. The complete variable domain, with remaining parts taken from reference TRBV28 and TRBJ2-3, reads DVKVTQSSRYLVKRTGEKVFLECVQDMDHENMFWYRQDPGLGLRLIYFSYDVKMKEKGDIPEGYSVSREKKERFSLILESASTNQTSMYLCASSLPRGSTDTQYFGPGTRLTVL.